One and the same sample provided the 27 T cell receptor beta chains below, sequenced in a study of cytomegalovirus exposure and HLA in healthy donors (dated 2017 in TCRdb). The library came from the immunoSEQ multiplex PCR assay. A mixture of 60 forward primers for TCR Vbeta segments and 13 reverse primers for TCR Jbeta segments was used in the multiplex PCR. In its TCRdb copy, this immuneACCESS table keeps in-frame sequences only and misses some clones. Where compared with another copy, unresolved V genes explain less than half of these, and the others have no known cause. This sample gives some 130,000 clones in total; roughly 82% of them show up just once. The ten biggest clones cover approximately 1% of the sample. Sequencing input: PBMCs. Receptors originate from a boy aged 5 to 17 in good health and CMV-seronegative.

This rearrangement joins TRBV4-2 to TRBJ2-1; a weak D match, TRBD1 (6 bases). Per the germline V gene, CDR1 is LGHNA and CDR2 is YNFKEQ. This CDR3 has 15 residues. V lost 5 bases and J lost 2, with 13 bases in between. Written as DNA, the CDR3 is TGTGCCAGCAGCGAGTCAAAGGGGGCCTACAATGAGCAGTTCTTC. Protein: CASSESKGAYNEQFF.

This chain links TRBV29-1 with TRBJ2-1; D is undetermined. V was shortened by 6 bases and J by 7 bases, with 13 bases between the two germline ends. Germline V gives CDR1 SQVTM, CDR2 ANQGSEA. The CDR3 is made up of 12 amino acids. In DNA, the CDR3 is TGCAGCGTCCTTACTACCTCGAATGAGCAGTTCTTC. Translating it yields CSVLTTSNEQFF.

CDR3 amino acids: CARGLGRDRTYEQYF. Written as DNA, the CDR3 is TGTGCCAGGGGACTGGGGCGGGACAGGACCTACGAGCAGTACTTC. The chain recombines TRBV6-1 with TRBJ2-7; 8 positions match TRBD1. V shed 9 bases and J 2 bases; nucleotides not matched to a gene: 12. The CDR3 spans 15 residues. The germline V gene encodes CDR1 MNHNS and CDR2 SASEGT.

The chain uses TRBV6-5 and TRBJ1-1; D might be TRBD1 (5 bases). V was trimmed by 2 bases and J by 1 base, leaving 8 bases between them. From germline, CDR1 is MNHEY and CDR2 SVGAGI. The CDR3 has 14 amino acids. The CDR3 sequence: CASSYGGTNTEAFF. The CDR3 region has the DNA TGTGCCAGCAGTTACGGGGGGACGAACACTGAAGCTTTCTTT.

V is TRBV10-3 and J is TRBJ1-3; no clear D gene. V lost 6 bases and J 3 bases, leaving 18 bases between the germline ends. The CDR3 consists of 16 residues. Germline CDR1 is ENHRY and CDR2 is SYGVKD. The CDR3 nucleotides read TGTGCCATCAGGGACGGTAAAGGAGGCGGTGGAAACACCATATATTTT. Protein sequence: CAIRDGKGGGGNTIYF.

CDR3: CASSWNSGSEAFF. CDR3 sequence (DNA): TGCGCCAGCAGCTGGAACTCCGGGAGTGAAGCTTTCTTT. The gene calls are TRBV5-1 and TRBJ1-1; D is ambiguous. The CDR3 is 13 amino acids. The V and J ends lost 3 bases and 7 bases respectively, with 13 bases between them. Per germline, CDR1 SGHRS and CDR2 YFSETQ.

With respect to this clone: The same CDR3 can be traced to other DNA sequences in this sample. CDR3 region: CASSLGAGSSYEQYF. The CDR3 DNA is TGTGCCAGCAGCCTTGGTGCGGGGAGCTCCTACGAGCAGTACTTC. V usage is TRBV7-2 and J usage is TRBJ2-7, with a possible D match to TRBD2 (6 bases). Germline V gene lookup returns CDR1 SGHTA and CDR2 FQGNSA. The CDR3 is 15 amino acids. The V gene lost 5 bases and the J gene lost 0 bases, with 14 bases spanning the gap.

The rearrangement links TRBV6-5 to TRBJ2-7; 8 positions match TRBD2. The germline gives CDR1 MNHEY, CDR2 SVGAGI. This CDR3 has 14 residues. V lost 5 bases and J lost 3; bases outside the gene matches: 6. CDR3 nucleotides: TGTGCCAGCAGTCTAGCGGGCCGAATCTACGAGCAGTACTTC. Its protein is CASSLAGRIYEQYF.

The chain combines TRBV7-2 with TRBJ2-7, with 7 bases lining up with TRBD1. J lost 5 bases, V lost 7 bases, and 5 bases had no gene match. The CDR3 spans 12 residues. The V gene's germline CDR1 is SGHTA and CDR2 FQGNSA. The CDR3 bases are TGTGCCAGCACCGAGACAGGGCACGAGCAGTACTTC. It yields the protein CASTETGHEQYF.

The chain couples TRBV11-2 to TRBJ2-1; possible D gene TRBD2, 5 bases. The CDR3 is made up of 16 amino acids. Trimming took off 4 bases at V and 2 bases at J, with 15 bases between the two ends. Germline V gene lookup returns CDR1 SGHAT and CDR2 FQNNGV. The CDR3 nucleotides read TGTGCCAGCAGCTCAGACCGATCCGGGGCCTACAATGAGCAGTTCTTC. It translates to CASSSDRSGAYNEQFF.

This rearrangement joins TRBV13 to TRBJ1-1; 10 bases map to TRBD1. The V gene's germline CDR1 is PRHDT and CDR2 FYEKMQ (reference sequence). The CDR3 length is 16 residues. The trim removed 5 bases at V and 2 bases at J, leaving 8 bases unmatched. The CDR3 DNA follows: TGTGCCAGCAGCCCAGGACAGACAGGGGGCAACACTGAAGCTTTCTTT. This encodes CASSPGQTGGNTEAFF.

A few counts support this clone. J is TRBJ2-5 and V is TRBV5-6; 12 nucleotides line up with TRBD1. The closer fit of TRBJ2-7 to the DNA end suggests the J call may be wrong. CDR1 SGHDT and CDR2 YYEEEE come from the germline V gene. The CDR3 extends over 15 amino acids. For the CDR3, the DNA is TGTGCCAGCAGCTCAGAGGGACAGGGGGCTTACGAGCAGTACTTC. Its translation is CASSSEGQGAYEQYF.

This chain joins TRBV10-3 and TRBJ1-3; 9 bases match TRBD1. This CDR3 region has 16 residues. Germline assignment: CDR1 ENHRY and CDR2 SYGVKD. With V trimmed by 10 bases and J by 0 bases, 10 bases remained unmatched. The CDR3 region is CATHSGTGNSGNTIYF. The CDR3 coding sequence is TGTGCCACTCATTCCGGGACAGGGAACTCTGGAAACACCATATATTTT.

This chain uses TRBV7-9 with TRBJ2-3; 8 nucleotides line up with TRBD2. This CDR3 has 18 amino acids. Unmatched junction bases numbered 15, after V lost 5 bases and J lost 2 bases. CDR1 and CDR2 from the germline V gene are SEHNR and FQNEAQ (reference sequence). The CDR3, as DNA: TGTGCCAGCAGCCTCAGGGCGACTAGCGCCCCGTACACAGATACGCAGTATTTT. Translated, it gives CASSLRATSAPYTDTQYF.

This chain connects TRBV7-6 to TRBJ2-2; 12 positions match TRBD2. In germline, CDR1 is SGHVS, CDR2 FNYEAQ. V was clipped by 6 bases and J by 3 bases; unmatched bases: 11. This CDR3 spans 18 amino acids. CDR3 protein: CASRGWLAGGPDTGELFF. The CDR3 nucleotides read TGTGCCAGCAGGGGGTGGCTAGCGGGAGGGCCCGACACCGGGGAGCTGTTTTTT.

This rearrangement joins TRBV6-5 to TRBJ2-4; 12 bases agree with TRBD1. This CDR3 has 16 residues. V was clipped by 0 bases and J by 6 bases; unmatched bases: 3. Germline-derived CDR1 and CDR2 are MNHEY and SVGAGI. Written as DNA, the CDR3 is TGTGCCAGCAGTTACTCTGGGACAGGGGGCGGAAACATTCAGTACTTC. It encodes CASSYSGTGGGNIQYF.

The chain combines TRBV5-8 with TRBJ2-1, with 7 nucleotides matching TRBD2. The length of the CDR3 is 16 residues. J gave up 0 bases and V 5 bases, and 8 bases lay outside the gene matches. Germline CDR1 reads SGHTS; CDR2 reads YDEGEE. The CDR3 loop reads CASRWGLSSSYNEQFF. In DNA, the CDR3 is TGTGCCAGCAGATGGGGACTATCTAGCTCCTACAATGAGCAGTTCTTC.

The V and J genes are TRBV6-5 and TRBJ2-7; TRBD2 might be the D (5 bases). The CDR3 has 14 amino acids. The ends were cut back, 6 bases at V and 6 bases at J, with 18 bases in the middle. In germline, CDR1 is MNHEY, CDR2 SVGAGI. The CDR3 loop reads CASSGRMRASEQYF. CDR3 sequence (DNA): TGTGCCAGCAGCGGACGGATGCGGGCCTCCGAGCAGTACTTC.

The chain is built from TRBV29-1 and TRBJ2-1, with D possibly being TRBD2 (6 bases). V was trimmed by 4 bases and J by 2 bases, leaving 18 bases between them. Per the germline V gene, CDR1 is SQVTM and CDR2 is ANQGSEA. The CDR3 contains 16 residues. The DNA of the CDR3 is TGCAGCGTTGTTGCGGGGCAGGGTCCTACCTACAATGAGCAGTTCTTC. Its translation is CSVVAGQGPTYNEQFF.

Concerning this clone: The junction differs from germline at one of its ends, possibly a read error. This rearrangement joins TRBV11-2 to TRBJ2-1; the D gene is possibly TRBD2 (6 bases). Germline V gene data show CDR1 as SGHAT and CDR2 as FQNNGV. This CDR3 spans 15 amino acids. The CDR3 DNA sequence: TGTGCCAGCAGCTTGATCGGAGGGAGTGGCAATGAACAGTTCTTC. Its translation: CASSLIGGSGNEQFF.

CDR3 sequence: CASSLLGGRGARGNEQFF. The CDR3 nucleotides read TGTGCCAGCAGTTTATTAGGAGGGCGGGGGGCCAGGGGTAATGAGCAGTTCTTC. The genes are TRBV27 and TRBJ2-1, with 8 bases matching TRBD2. Looked up from germline, CDR1 is MNHEY and CDR2 is SMNVEV (reference sequence). The CDR3 contains 18 residues. The V gene end was trimmed by 1 base and the J gene end by 7 bases; junction bases not matched to a gene: 15.

V and J are TRBV7-4 and TRBJ2-7; D might be TRBD2 (6 bases). CDR1 is SGHVT and CDR2 is SQSDAQ in the germline V gene. V lost 5 bases to trimming and J lost 2 bases, with 16 bases between them. CDR3 length equals 15 residues. CDR3 sequence: CASSHRLDPTYEQYF. The CDR3 region has the DNA TGTGCCAGCAGCCATCGACTAGATCCTACCTACGAGCAGTACTTC.

The CDR3: CAIDPAGRTGYPYEQYF. The CDR3 DNA reads as TGTGCCATCGACCCAGCCGGCAGGACAGGGTACCCCTACGAGCAGTACTTC. This chain links TRBV10-3 with TRBJ2-7; 8 bases map to TRBD1. Losses at the gene ends were 8 bases for V and 2 bases for J; bases not matched to a gene: 17. Germline CDR1 reads ENHRY; CDR2 reads SYGVKD. The CDR3 is made up of 17 amino acids.

The chain carries TRBV30 and TRBJ2-3; 9 bases fit TRBD2. Looked up from germline, CDR1 is GTSNPN and CDR2 is SVGIG (reference sequence). Trimming cost V 0 bases and J 6 bases; bases outside gene matches: 4. This CDR3 has 14 residues. CDR3 nucleotide sequence: TGTGCCTGGAGTGTGGGCGCGGGAGGGGATACGCAGTATTTT. Protein: CAWSVGAGGDTQYF.

V and J are TRBV19 and TRBJ1-1; perhaps TRBD1 as D (6 bases). Trimming stripped 3 bases from V and 2 bases from J, with 13 bases between. The CDR3 is made up of 15 amino acids. Germline lookup yields CDR1 LNHDA and CDR2 SQIVND (reference sequence). The CDR3 sequence: CASSIQGQGNTEAFF. The CDR3 nucleotides read TGTGCCAGTAGTATTCAGGGACAAGGTAACACTGAAGCTTTCTTT.

Written as DNA, the CDR3 is TGTGCCAGCAGCTCCACGACAGGCCTCACTGAAGCTTTCTTT. Residues: CASSSTTGLTEAFF. The chain links TRBV7-9 to TRBJ1-1; a weak D match, TRBD1 (6 bases). Germline V CDR1 and CDR2: SEHNR, FQNEAQ (reference sequence). The CDR3 is 14 amino acids. V lost 4 bases, J lost 4 bases, and 13 bases lay in between.

V usage is TRBV15 and J usage is TRBJ2-7, with a weak D call TRBD1 (5 bases). CDR1 and CDR2 from the germline V gene are LNHNV and YYDKDF (reference sequence). The CDR3 covers 13 residues. V was trimmed by 8 bases and J by 0 bases, leaving 11 bases between them. CDR3 protein: CATGAKSSYEQYF. The CDR3 nucleotides read TGTGCCACCGGGGCCAAGAGCTCCTACGAGCAGTACTTC.